Listed below are T cell receptor beta chains from one sample, sequenced in a study of T cell responses to AZD1222 COVID-19 vaccine. Assay: immunoSEQ multiplex PCR; the TCRdb copy retains only in-frame clones and omits some. The sample has around 180,000 clones; roughly 94% are singletons. This specimen consisted of peripheral blood, obtained 28 days after the second AZD1222 dose. Receptors originate from an adult who received the AZD1222 COVID-19 vaccine. Both conserved end residues are part of each CDR3. The order of the fields is CDR3 protein, J gene, V gene.

CASSQASRRTEAFF | TRBJ1-1 | TRBV3-1/TRBV3-2
CATNNRGAVQETQYF | TRBJ2-5 | TRBV6-5
CASSSDRGAYEQYF | TRBJ2-7 | TRBV7-2
CASNMGVGESQGYTF | TRBJ1-2 | TRBV28
CASSVAGYGNTIYF | TRBJ1-3 | TRBV9
CASSLYGLSGNTIYF | TRBJ1-3 | TRBV5-6
CASNRDSSSNQPQHF | TRBJ1-5 | TRBV2
CASSEGGTGSNEQFF | TRBJ2-1 | TRBV10-1
CASSYLRGYEQYF | TRBJ2-7 | TRBV6-6
CASSQGQQTAYYEQYF | TRBJ2-7 | TRBV4-1
CASSARRRFPSPLHF | TRBJ1-6 | TRBV9
CASSADRDYGYTF | TRBJ1-2 | TRBV12-3/TRBV12-4
CASSPLVRPRTEAFF | TRBJ1-1 | TRBV14
CASSLESNDYGYTF | TRBJ1-2 | TRBV7-9
CASSLAGAPQPQHF | TRBJ1-5 | TRBV7-9
CASSGRSFNTEAFF | TRBJ1-1 | TRBV13
CASSQKQGAGSPLHF | TRBJ1-6 | TRBV7-9
CASSEQGTTEAFF | TRBJ1-1 | TRBV9
CASSQASRGGGNTIYF | TRBJ1-3 | TRBV4-2
CASSSPPTYEQYF | TRBJ2-7 | TRBV28
CASSNGAGVVNEQFF | TRBJ2-1 | TRBV28
CASGIGDTEAFF | TRBJ1-1 | TRBV12-5
CASSLGDRGYSPLHF | TRBJ1-6 | TRBV5-1
CASSQRVSHEQYF | TRBJ2-7 | TRBV3-1/TRBV3-2
CASTVQGGNEQFF | TRBJ2-1 | TRBV19
CASSLRGQGYGYTF | TRBJ1-2 | TRBV11-3
CAWSAGQGHTEAFF | TRBJ1-1 | TRBV30
CASSIDSGGYGYGYTF | TRBJ1-2 | TRBV19
CASSFKPGASGYTF | TRBJ1-2 | TRBV28
CASSAGSFGGYTF | TRBJ1-2 | TRBV12-3/TRBV12-4
CASSLTDSRRYGYTF | TRBJ1-2 | TRBV14
CASSLGGYSYEQYF | TRBJ2-7 | TRBV11-2
CASSPFEGVKTEAFF | TRBJ1-1 | TRBV18
CASSYSAGANYGYTF | TRBJ1-2 | TRBV7-9
CASTDPGGIRADEQFF | TRBJ2-1 | TRBV11-2
CASSLAPDLNTEAFF | TRBJ1-1 | TRBV11-1
CASSLEVRSNYGYTF | TRBJ1-2 | TRBV5-1
CAWMEGLGVYNEQFF | TRBJ2-1 | TRBV30
CASTYQVSPNQPQHF | TRBJ1-5 | TRBV19
CASSYRTNRGNEQFF | TRBJ2-1 | TRBV6-5
CASSFYGTGGNQPQHF | TRBJ1-5 | TRBV7-2
CASGPTENYGYTF | TRBJ1-2 | TRBV2
CASSTAGGAEKLFF | TRBJ1-4 | TRBV19
CASSDRVLYTDTQYF | TRBJ2-3 | TRBV6-1
CASSRGGGNYGYTF | TRBJ1-2 | TRBV4-3
CASSFGREGDYEQYF | TRBJ2-7 | TRBV7-6
CASSVSGRVFNEQFF | TRBJ2-1 | TRBV18
CASSTGPIDTF | TRBJ1-2 | TRBV28
CATRGASGDKHGTQYF | TRBJ2-3 | TRBV24-1
CASSDRARTAQETQYF | TRBJ2-5 | TRBV18
CASSLSVAYGYTF | TRBJ1-2 | TRBV28
CASSPHSDLNTGELFF | TRBJ2-2 | TRBV7-9
CASKLQGYNEQFF | TRBJ2-1 | TRBV5-1
CASSPQRSAYNEQFF | TRBJ2-1 | TRBV7-3
CASSLRETPYEQYF | TRBJ2-7 | TRBV19
CASKKGPEGSGYTF | TRBJ1-2 | TRBV19
CASGFGSLRKAFF | TRBJ1-1 | TRBV12-5
CASSEGGTIQETQYF | TRBJ2-5 | TRBV10-2
CASSSGDSYLRGNLGYTF | TRBJ1-2 | TRBV5-8